This is a list of T cell receptor beta chains from one sample in a study of cytomegalovirus exposure and HLA in healthy donors. Data came from immunoSEQ multiplex PCR; TCRdb stores just in-frame clones and leaves some out. Here the sample spans some 110,000 clones, over 70% being singletons. Sequencing was done on a sample of PBMCs. These receptors were collected from a male donor in good health and CMV-seropositive. Each CDR3 is given with its conserved first and last residue. A D gene is named only where the DNA matches it firmly. Clone size is not always given. Where it is, it says once, few, many or a class for expanded clones.

abundance | j_gene | v_gene | d_gene | CDR3aa | CDR3nt
. | TRBJ1-1 | TRBV19 | TRBD1 | CASSIYGTGRLNTEAFF | TGTGCCAGTAGTATCTACGGGACAGGGAGGTTGAACACTGAAGCTTTCTTT
. | TRBJ2-2 | TRBV29-1 | TRBD1 | CSARQGTNTGELFF | TGCAGCGCCAGACAGGGGACTAACACCGGGGAGCTGTTTTTT
. | TRBJ2-7 | TRBV29-1 | TRBD2 | CSVTGGATYEQYF | TGCAGCGTTACGGGGGGGGCCACCTACGAGCAGTACTTC
. | TRBJ2-1 | TRBV5-4 | TRBD1 | CASSSPGQGFGEQFF | TGTGCCAGCAGCTCTCCGGGACAGGGTTTCGGTGAGCAGTTCTTC
. | TRBJ1-4 | TRBV9 | TRBD1 | CASSITGTVHNEKLFF | TGTGCCAGCAGCATAACCGGGACAGTCCATAATGAAAAACTGTTTTTT
. | TRBJ1-2 | TRBV7-2 | . | CASSLRSLADYNYGYTF | TGTGCCAGCAGCTTAAGATCGTTGGCAGATTATAACTATGGCTACACCTTC
. | TRBJ2-7 | TRBV5-6 | TRBD2 | CASSLSRLARNEQYF | TGTGCCAGCAGCTTGTCAAGACTAGCGAGGAACGAGCAGTACTTC
. | TRBJ2-2 | TRBV30 | . | CAWRGRGRLNTGELFF | TGTGCCTGGAGGGGCAGGGGCCGGCTAAACACCGGGGAGCTGTTTTTT
. | TRBJ2-7 | TRBV27 | TRBD2 | CATVRGLIGTRDYEQYF | TGTGCCACCGTACGGGGGCTTATAGGGACTAGGGACTACGAGCAGTACTTC
. | TRBJ2-7 | TRBV6-5 | TRBD1 | CASSYGTGGLYEQYF | TGTGCCAGCAGTTACGGGACAGGGGGTCTCTACGAGCAGTACTTC
. | TRBJ1-1 | TRBV6-5 | TRBD1 | CASSYRTGISNTEAFF | TGTGCCAGCAGTTATAGGACAGGGATCTCGAACACTGAAGCTTTCTTT
. | TRBJ2-7 | TRBV30 | . | CAWSWGVGSYEQYF | TGTGCCTGGAGTTGGGGGGTTGGGTCCTACGAGCAGTACTTC
. | TRBJ2-1 | TRBV5-4 | . | CASSLDYRSSYNEQFF | TGTGCCAGCAGCTTGGACTACCGCAGCTCCTACAATGAGCAGTTCTTC
. | TRBJ2-1 | TRBV18 | . | CASSPPRGTEGLHNEQFF | TGTGCCAGCTCACCACCTCGGGGGACAGAGGGCTTGCACAATGAGCAGTTCTTC
. | TRBJ1-1 | TRBV29-1 | . | CSVSGTPMNTEAFF | TGCAGCGTTAGCGGGACACCCATGAACACTGAAGCTTTCTTT
few | TRBJ2-1 | TRBV4-3 | TRBD2 | CASSQGGGRPDEQFF | TGCGCCAGCAGCCAAGGGGGCGGGAGACCGGATGAGCAGTTCTTC
. | TRBJ1-1 | TRBV7-6 | . | CASSRHRDTEAFF | TGTGCCAGCAGCCGGCACAGGGACACTGAAGCTTTCTTT
. | TRBJ2-7 | TRBV25-1 | TRBD2 | CARTVTGGGYEQYF | TGTGCCAGAACTGTTACGGGGGGGGGCTACGAGCAGTACTTC
. | TRBJ2-7 | TRBV7-2 | TRBD2 | CASSLALGGYEQYF | TGTGCCAGCAGCTTAGCGTTGGGGGGGTACGAGCAGTACTTC
few | TRBJ2-1 | TRBV5-8 | TRBD2 | CASSVGLVISYNEQFF | TGTGCCAGCAGCGTCGGACTAGTGATTTCCTACAATGAGCAGTTCTTC
. | TRBJ1-5 | TRBV7-9 | . | CASSPRHNSNQPQHF | TGTGCCAGCAGCCCCAGACACAATAGCAATCAGCCCCAGCATTTT
medium-sized | TRBJ2-7 | TRBV30 | TRBD2 | CAWSGRFDEQYF | TGTGCCTGGAGCGGGAGGTTCGACGAGCAGTACTTC
. | TRBJ2-7 | TRBV5-1 | . | CASSWTGISYEQYF | TGCGCCAGCAGCTGGACGGGAATCTCCTACGAGCAGTACTTC
. | TRBJ1-2 | TRBV5-1 | . | CASSLSQGQPYGYTF | TGCGCCAGCAGCTTGTCACAGGGCCAACCCTATGGCTACACCTTC
. | TRBJ2-3 | TRBV7-2 | TRBD1 | CASSRPGTGGWDTQYF | TGTGCCAGCAGCCGCCCCGGGACAGGGGGCTGGGATACGCAGTATTTT
. | TRBJ1-5 | TRBV5-6 | TRBD1 | CASSLGGGGQVSNQPQHF | TGTGCCAGCAGCTTGGGAGGGGGGGGACAGGTCAGCAATCAGCCCCAGCATTTT
. | TRBJ1-1 | TRBV18 | . | CASSPPPRVSEAFF | TGTGCCAGCTCACCCCCTCCCAGGGTTTCCGAGGCTTTCTTT
. | TRBJ2-7 | TRBV5-1 | . | CASSFTRGEQYF | TGCGCCAGCAGCTTTACCAGGGGCGAGCAGTACTTC
. | TRBJ2-7 | TRBV11-2 | . | CASSYTDRSYEQYF | TGTGCCAGCAGCTATACTGACAGGAGCTACGAGCAGTACTTC
. | TRBJ2-2 | TRBV7-3 | TRBD1 | CASTLQGTGELFF | TGTGCCAGCACCTTACAGGGGACCGGGGAGCTGTTTTTT
. | TRBJ1-5 | TRBV28 | TRBD1 | CASSTRPGGGGNQPQHF | TGTGCCAGCAGCACCCGCCCAGGGGGAGGTGGGAATCAGCCCCAGCATTTT
. | TRBJ2-3 | TRBV5-1 | TRBD2 | CASHTTSGKADTQYF | TGCGCCAGCCACACCACTAGCGGGAAGGCAGATACGCAGTATTTT
. | TRBJ2-7 | TRBV1 | . | CTSSQRSPSYEQYF | TGCACCAGCAGCCAGAGATCCCCCTCCTACGAGCAGTACTTC
once | TRBJ2-5 | TRBV7-9 | . | CSSSRVQGLVIQETQYF | TGTTCCAGCAGCCGCGTCCAGGGCCTAGTGATCCAAGAGACCCAGTACTTC
. | TRBJ2-7 | TRBV7-8 | . | CASSLNGLNGDEQYF | TGTGCCAGCAGCTTAAACGGACTAAACGGCGACGAGCAGTACTTC
. | TRBJ2-3 | TRBV28 | . | CATFRRGIITDTQYF | TGTGCCACCTTTCGACGGGGGATCATCACAGATACGCAGTATTTT
. | TRBJ2-7 | TRBV28 | TRBD2 | CASSPPSTGTKFDSYEQYF | TGTGCCAGCAGTCCGCCCTCGACCGGGACTAAGTTTGATTCCTACGAGCAGTACTTC
. | TRBJ1-1 | TRBV29-1 | TRBD1 | CSGTGGRVATEAFF | TGCAGCGGAACAGGGGGCCGTGTGGCTACTGAAGCTTTCTTT
. | TRBJ2-7 | TRBV11-3 | . | CASTLQRVGEPYEQYF | TGTGCCAGCACCCTCCAACGGGTAGGGGAACCCTACGAGCAGTACTTC
. | TRBJ2-6 | TRBV2 | . | CASSELGGLGANVLTF | TGTGCCAGCAGTGAGCTCGGCGGGCTTGGGGCCAACGTCCTGACTTTC